A selection of T cell receptor beta chains follows, all from one sample in a study of sequential checkpoint blockade in melanoma. Profiling relied on immunoSEQ multiplex PCR, and the TCRdb table lists in-frame clones only, not all of them. The sample holds about 3,200 clones; just over 20% are singletons and the top ten take 9.5%. The specimen was tumor tissue (inferred from file names), collected from a patient given nivolumab and ipilimumab in sequence. The receptors come from a human donor with melanoma. CDR3s include the opening cysteine and the closing phenylalanine or tryptophan. Each record gives: V gene, J gene, D gene, clone size, CDR3 DNA, CDR3 protein. D genes are given only for firm matches. Some rows mark clone size as missing; the rest say once, few, many or name a class of expanded clone.

v_call: TRBV6-8; j_call: TRBJ2-2; d_call: NA; clone_size: medium-sized; cdr3_nt: TGTGCCAGCAGTGATTTTGACAGAATCTTCGGGTGGGGGGAGCTGTTTTTT; cdr3_aa: CASSDFDRIFGWGELFF
v_call: TRBV28; j_call: TRBJ1-2; d_call: NA; clone_size: NA; cdr3_nt: TGTGCCAGCAGCATGCAGGGCTCATTGGTCTATGGCTACACCTTC; cdr3_aa: CASSMQGSLVYGYTF
v_call: TRBV12-2; j_call: TRBJ1-4; d_call: NA; clone_size: few; cdr3_nt: TGTGCAAGTCGCCGACAGAGACTTCAGGGGGCCCGTGAAAAACTGTTTTTT; cdr3_aa: CASRRQRLQGAREKLFF
v_call: TRBV15; j_call: TRBJ2-7; d_call: NA; clone_size: NA; cdr3_nt: TGTGCCACCAGCAGAGATATTAGGGGGAACGAGCAGTACTTC; cdr3_aa: CATSRDIRGNEQYF
v_call: TRBV6-8; j_call: TRBJ1-1; d_call: NA; clone_size: NA; cdr3_nt: TGTGCCAGCAGTTACTCGGGGGGTCGGACTGAAGCTTTCTTT; cdr3_aa: CASSYSGGRTEAFF
v_call: TRBV6-8; j_call: TRBJ1-2; d_call: TRBD1; clone_size: medium-sized; cdr3_nt: TGTGCCATCAGCCGGGGACAGGCAGCTAACTATGGCTACACCTTC; cdr3_aa: CAISRGQAANYGYTF
v_call: TRBV28; j_call: TRBJ1-2; d_call: NA; clone_size: medium-sized; cdr3_nt: TGTGCCAGCAGTTTAGCAGGAGACCCCATTAATGGCTACACCTTC; cdr3_aa: CASSLAGDPINGYTF
v_call: TRBV29-1; j_call: TRBJ1-3; d_call: NA; clone_size: NA; cdr3_nt: TGCAGCGTTGTATCAGGTAGCAACTCTGGAAACACCATATATTTT; cdr3_aa: CSVVSGSNSGNTIYF
v_call: TRBV11-3; j_call: TRBJ2-3; d_call: NA; clone_size: few; cdr3_nt: TGTGCCAGCAGCTCGGAATTAAAACTAGAAACAGATACGCAGTATTTT; cdr3_aa: CASSSELKLETDTQYF
v_call: TRBV6-8; j_call: TRBJ1-2; d_call: TRBD1; clone_size: NA; cdr3_nt: TGTGCCAGCAGACGACTCAGGGGGAACTATGGCTACACCTTC; cdr3_aa: CASRRLRGNYGYTF
v_call: TRBV28; j_call: TRBJ2-7; d_call: TRBD1; clone_size: medium-sized; cdr3_nt: TGTGCCAGCAGCATGGGACAGGTGGCACAGTACTTC; cdr3_aa: CASSMGQVAQYF
v_call: TRBV28; j_call: TRBJ1-5; d_call: TRBD1; clone_size: NA; cdr3_nt: TGTGCCAGCAGTTCATCAGGACAGGGTGGTCAGCCCCAGCATTTT; cdr3_aa: CASSSSGQGGQPQHF
v_call: TRBV19; j_call: TRBJ2-1; d_call: TRBD2; clone_size: few; cdr3_nt: TGTGCCAGTACCGCGGGACTAGCGGGAGGGAGCTCCTACAATGAGCAGTTCTTC; cdr3_aa: CASTAGLAGGSSYNEQFF
v_call: TRBV6-8; j_call: TRBJ1-1; d_call: NA; clone_size: medium-sized; cdr3_nt: TGTGCCAGCAGCCTGATTAATAATCCACCGACTTTCTTT; cdr3_aa: CASSLINNPPTFF
v_call: TRBV18; j_call: TRBJ1-5; d_call: TRBD1; clone_size: NA; cdr3_nt: TGTGCCAGCTCACCAGGTAGACAGGGGCGAAATCAGCCCCAGCATTTT; cdr3_aa: CASSPGRQGRNQPQHF
v_call: TRBV30; j_call: TRBJ2-2; d_call: TRBD1; clone_size: NA; cdr3_nt: TGTGCCTGGGCCAGGCAGGGGGTCACCGGGGAGCTGTTTTTT; cdr3_aa: CAWARQGVTGELFF
v_call: TRBV18; j_call: TRBJ2-7; d_call: NA; clone_size: few; cdr3_nt: TGTGCCAGCTCACCGACGGTAGACTACGAGCAGTACTTC; cdr3_aa: CASSPTVDYEQYF
v_call: TRBV9; j_call: TRBJ2-5; d_call: TRBD2; clone_size: NA; cdr3_nt: TGTGCCAGCAGCGGATATGGACTAGCGGGAGGGTGGGAGACCCAGTACTTC; cdr3_aa: CASSGYGLAGGWETQYF
v_call: TRBV14; j_call: TRBJ2-3; d_call: NA; clone_size: few; cdr3_nt: TGTGCCAGCAGCCTTCTCACAGATACGCAGTATTTT; cdr3_aa: CASSLLTDTQYF
v_call: TRBV4-1; j_call: TRBJ1-1; d_call: NA; clone_size: NA; cdr3_nt: TGCGCCAGCAGTCTGGCAGGGGAGGGTACTGAAGCTTTCTTT; cdr3_aa: CASSLAGEGTEAFF
v_call: TRBV11-3; j_call: TRBJ2-7; d_call: NA; clone_size: few; cdr3_nt: TGTGCCAGCAGCTTAGGGGTGTCGGGGACCTATTACTACGAGCAGTACTTC; cdr3_aa: CASSLGVSGTYYYEQYF
v_call: TRBV30; j_call: TRBJ1-3; d_call: NA; clone_size: NA; cdr3_nt: TGTGCCTGGAGTGATGTTGGAAACACCATATATTTT; cdr3_aa: CAWSDVGNTIYF
v_call: TRBV6-8; j_call: TRBJ1-1; d_call: NA; clone_size: few; cdr3_nt: TGTGCCAGCACTAATCCCTCTTGGGGCTCTGAAGCTTTCTTT; cdr3_aa: CASTNPSWGSEAFF
v_call: TRBV6-8; j_call: TRBJ2-7; d_call: TRBD1; clone_size: NA; cdr3_nt: TGTGCCAGCAGTGAGGGGGATCGGTGGCAGGGGGCTTGGTACGAGCAGTACTTC; cdr3_aa: CASSEGDRWQGAWYEQYF
v_call: TRBV14; j_call: TRBJ2-1; d_call: NA; clone_size: NA; cdr3_nt: TGTGCCAGCAGCCAAGATCCGGGCTCGAAGGGTGAGCAGTTCTTC; cdr3_aa: CASSQDPGSKGEQFF
v_call: TRBV19; j_call: TRBJ2-2; d_call: TRBD1; clone_size: NA; cdr3_nt: TGTGCCAGTAGTCTCCCCGGGACAGGGTACGACACCGGGGAGCTGTTTTTT; cdr3_aa: CASSLPGTGYDTGELFF
v_call: TRBV5-1; j_call: TRBJ2-3; d_call: TRBD2; clone_size: NA; cdr3_nt: TGCGCCAGCAGGCGGGGGGGTAGCACAGATACGCAGTATTTT; cdr3_aa: CASRRGGSTDTQYF
v_call: TRBV11-3; j_call: TRBJ1-5; d_call: TRBD1; clone_size: many; cdr3_nt: TGTGCCAGCAGCGCGACAGGGAGAGGTAATCAGCCCCAGCATTTT; cdr3_aa: CASSATGRGNQPQHF
v_call: TRBV9; j_call: TRBJ2-7; d_call: TRBD2; clone_size: NA; cdr3_nt: TGTGCCAGCAGGACCATATATAGCGGGAGCAACGAGCAGTACTTC; cdr3_aa: CASRTIYSGSNEQYF
v_call: TRBV11-3; j_call: TRBJ2-4; d_call: TRBD2; clone_size: medium-sized; cdr3_nt: TGTGCCAGCAGCACTACTTTGACTAGCGGGAGAAACATTCAGTACTTC; cdr3_aa: CASSTTLTSGRNIQYF
v_call: TRBV11-3; j_call: TRBJ1-2; d_call: NA; clone_size: many; cdr3_nt: TGTGCCAGCAGCTTATCAAGGGGGGTAAGCTATGGCTACACCTTC; cdr3_aa: CASSLSRGVSYGYTF
v_call: TRBV6-8; j_call: TRBJ1-3; d_call: NA; clone_size: NA; cdr3_nt: TGTGCCAGCAGTCAAGGAGGGGCTGGAAACACCATATATTTT; cdr3_aa: CASSQGGAGNTIYF
v_call: TRBV19; j_call: TRBJ1-1; d_call: NA; clone_size: few; cdr3_nt: TGTGCCGCCTATGAGAGGGACTCTATGGGGAACACTGAAGCTTTCTTT; cdr3_aa: CAAYERDSMGNTEAFF
v_call: TRBV18; j_call: TRBJ2-7; d_call: TRBD1; clone_size: NA; cdr3_nt: TGTGCCAGCTCCGGGACAGCCTACGAGCAGTACTTC; cdr3_aa: CASSGTAYEQYF
v_call: TRBV30; j_call: TRBJ1-1; d_call: NA; clone_size: NA; cdr3_nt: TGTGCCTGGAGTGTCTGGGGTAGTCGGGACACTGAAGCTTTCTTT; cdr3_aa: CAWSVWGSRDTEAFF
v_call: TRBV6-8; j_call: TRBJ2-1; d_call: TRBD1; clone_size: medium-sized; cdr3_nt: TGTGCCAGCAGTTCATACCGGGACAGGGGGCCTAGTTCACCGTTCTTC; cdr3_aa: CASSSYRDRGPSSPFF
v_call: TRBV29-1; j_call: TRBJ1-1; d_call: TRBD1; clone_size: few; cdr3_nt: TGCAGCGTTGGCGGGACAGGAGCTGAAGCTTTCTTT; cdr3_aa: CSVGGTGAEAFF
v_call: TRBV11-3; j_call: TRBJ2-7; d_call: TRBD1; clone_size: many; cdr3_nt: TGTGCCAGCAGCTTAGAATGGGGACAGCACGAGCAGTACTTC; cdr3_aa: CASSLEWGQHEQYF
v_call: TRBV9; j_call: TRBJ2-1; d_call: TRBD2; clone_size: NA; cdr3_nt: TGTGCCAGCAGCGTACTCAGCTGGTTGGGAGGGGAGCAGTTCTTC; cdr3_aa: CASSVLSWLGGEQFF
v_call: TRBV6-8; j_call: TRBJ1-1; d_call: NA; clone_size: few; cdr3_nt: TGTGCCAGCAGTTACGGGGCCTCGAACACTGAAGCTTTCTTT; cdr3_aa: CASSYGASNTEAFF